The rows below give T cell receptor beta chains drawn from one sample of a study of T cells expressing NK-cell markers. From the 5' RACE reads, TCRdb lists one entry per CDR3 protein and no DNA. The sample has about 160,000 distinct CDR3 sequences. What was sequenced was blood T cells: a sorted CD56 or NKG2C T cell subset, CD4+ or CD8+ T cells, or bulk PBMC T cells (not recorded which). Every receptor here comes from a woman aged 18 to 75 in good health. Both conserved end residues are part of each CDR3.

TRBV2	TRBJ1-6	CASSGDYNSPLHF
TRBV12-3/TRBV12-4	TRBJ2-2	CASSTREGTGELFF
TRBV6-5	TRBJ2-7	CASSYSSGGPYEQYF
TRBV5-6	TRBJ2-7	CASSLGITRSYEQYF
TRBV7-8	TRBJ1-2	CASSLMARPYGYTF
TRBV4-1	TRBJ1-5	CASSHPRVQDSNQPQHF
TRBV4-1	TRBJ1-1	CASSWTGRTEAFF
TRBV11-3	TRBJ2-3	CASSTHSDGGTDTQYF
TRBV11-2	TRBJ2-1	CASSPGLAGVDEQFF
TRBV12-3/TRBV12-4	TRBJ2-1	CASRSLAGASREQFF
TRBV2	TRBJ1-1	CASSPTRRGTEAFF
TRBV7-2	TRBJ1-1	CASSLLAVMNTEAFF
TRBV6-1	TRBJ1-1	CASTREGGGTEAFF
TRBV10-3	TRBJ1-2	CAITTGREGYTF
TRBV7-9	TRBJ2-7	CASSTYTGTGREQYF
TRBV3-1	TRBJ1-2	CASRYRGDNYGYTF
TRBV29-1	TRBJ1-2	CSVEGGQSNYGYTF
TRBV2	TRBJ2-3	CASSGQGTSTDTQYF
TRBV5-1	TRBJ1-5	CASSGRQGVSNQPQHF
TRBV7-9	TRBJ2-5	CASSPWTGGETQYF
TRBV5-1	TRBJ2-3	CASSGQPPSTDTQYF
TRBV7-9	TRBJ1-5	CASSSNGPQVPQHF
TRBV5-6	TRBJ1-1	CASSPLGYDTEAFF
TRBV20-1	TRBJ2-1	CSATGLAGVYNEQFF
TRBV3-1	TRBJ2-2	CASSAAGTATGELFF
TRBV27	TRBJ2-7	CASSLKLSSGAYEQYF
TRBV6-1	TRBJ1-2	CASSKQDYGYTF
TRBV5-1	TRBJ2-1	CASSLEPLDTTSGQWNEQFF
TRBV6-1	TRBJ2-2	CASNRGTSNTGELFF
TRBV20-1	TRBJ2-7	CSARVGTSGSHEQYF
TRBV12-3/TRBV12-4	TRBJ2-3	CASSRQGGTDTQYF
TRBV28	TRBJ2-6	CASTAGANVLTF
TRBV12-3/TRBV12-4	TRBJ1-4	CASRGQGKEKLFF
TRBV6-1	TRBJ1-2	CASSQPGLSNYGYTF
TRBV21-1	TRBJ2-7	CASSLVGDGHYEQYF
TRBV2	TRBJ2-2	CASRDRGNIAGELFF
TRBV27	TRBJ2-1	CASSLSAGVFDEQFF
TRBV20-1	TRBJ2-1	CSASAEGSGYEQFF
TRBV9	TRBJ2-3	CASSRRPRGEITDTQYF
TRBV2	TRBJ2-3	CASSMTPSTDTQYF
TRBV20-1	TRBJ2-7	CSAAVKGAYEQYF
TRBV6-1	TRBJ2-7	CASSRDARWESYEQYF
TRBV7-6	TRBJ2-1	CASSLGGGDRNNEQFF
TRBV27	TRBJ2-2	CASKGDTGELFF
TRBV12-3/TRBV12-4	TRBJ2-5	CASSLGRRQETQYF
TRBV5-1	TRBJ1-2	CASSPDPQPYGYTF
TRBV28	TRBJ2-2	CASRASGGGGELFF
TRBV5-1	TRBJ2-2	CASSLPSGRAGYTGELFF